The 24 T cell receptor beta chains presented below share a single source sample, sequenced in a study of coeliac disease. Clones were sequenced by immunoSEQ multiplex PCR, and TCRdb holds only the in-frame ones, with some missing. The repertoire holds approximately 4,300 clones, less than 70% seen once, with 15% to 20% in the top ten. The source material was intraepithelial lymphocytes from the gut. These receptors came from a human donor with active celiac disease.

The rearrangement joins TRBV15 to TRBJ1-1; no definite D call. The CDR3 spans 14 residues. V lost 0 bases to trimming and J lost 1 base, with 6 bases between them. The germline V gene encodes CDR1 LNHNV and CDR2 YYDKDF (reference sequence). CDR3 residues: CATSRDPGNTEAFF. The CDR3 coding sequence is TGTGCCACCAGCAGAGATCCAGGGAACACTGAAGCTTTCTTT.

This chain joins TRBV28 and TRBJ2-3; TRBD1 matches at 8 bases. The ends lost 3 bases at V and 4 bases at J; junction bases unmatched: 3. This CDR3 region has 14 residues. Germline V CDR1 and CDR2: MDHEN, SYDVKM. The CDR3 sequence: CASSFIQGADTQYF. The CDR3 nucleotides are TGTGCCAGCAGTTTTATACAGGGGGCAGATACGCAGTATTTT.

The chain joins TRBV27 to TRBJ2-1; 9 bases are shared with TRBD1. Germline V gene sequence: CDR1 MNHEY, CDR2 SMNVEV (reference sequence). The CDR3 is 17 residues long. V was pared by 2 bases and J by 8 bases, with 13 bases of the junction left unmatched. The CDR3 coding sequence is TGTGCCAGCAGTTTAGTTTTCCCGGACAGGGGTTCCGATGAGCAGTTCTTC. It yields the protein CASSLVFPDRGSDEQFF.

The genes are TRBV30 and TRBJ2-2; D ambiguous. Trimming took off 2 bases at V and 3 bases at J, with 7 bases between the two ends. The CDR3 contains 13 residues. Germline V CDR1 and CDR2: GTSNPN, SVGIG (reference sequence). The DNA for the CDR3 is TGTGCCTGGAGTCTCTCCGACACCGGGGAGCTGTTTTTT. As protein: CAWSLSDTGELFF.

The genes are TRBV10-3 and TRBJ1-2, with unresolved D. Germline assignment: CDR1 ENHRY and CDR2 SYGVKD. This CDR3 is 15 amino acids long. The V gene lost 3 bases and the J gene lost 0 bases, with 11 bases spanning the gap. This chain's CDR3 is CAISDRVESNYGYTF. For the CDR3, the DNA is TGTGCCATCAGTGACCGAGTAGAATCTAACTATGGCTACACCTTC.

This clone was observed a few times. The chain couples TRBV7-3 to TRBJ2-6; D uncertain. CDR1 and CDR2 from the germline V gene are SGHTA and FQGTGA. The CDR3 has 15 residues. Trimming stripped 5 bases from V and 0 bases from J, with 8 bases between. CDR3: CASSPQYSGANVLTF. The DNA for the CDR3 is TGTGCCAGCAGCCCACAGTACTCTGGGGCCAACGTCCTGACTTTC.

V usage is TRBV7-6 and J usage is TRBJ2-2; tentative D call: TRBD1 (5 bases). Germline V gene data show CDR1 as SGHVS and CDR2 as FNYEAQ. This CDR3 spans 15 amino acids. Trimming removed 5 bases from V and 1 base from J, with 11 bases in between. CDR3 DNA sequence: TGTGCCAGCAGCAAACAGGTTTTGAACACCGGGGAGCTGTTTTTT. Encoded protein: CASSKQVLNTGELFF.

This clone showed up just once. The V call is TRBV6-5, the J call TRBJ2-1; TRBD2 matches 8 bases. The trim removed 2 bases at V and 2 bases at J, leaving 2 bases unmatched. The CDR3 length is 15 residues. Germline loops: CDR1 MNHEY, CDR2 SVGAGI. The CDR3 DNA sequence: TGTGCCAGCAGTTACGGGGGACTAGCCTACAATGAGCAGTTCTTC. Amino acids: CASSYGGLAYNEQFF.

This clone was picked up a small number of times. The rearrangement links TRBV7-6 to TRBJ2-5; D unresolved. Between the trimmed V and J ends, which lost 0 bases and 3 bases, there was a span of 14 bases. Germline values: CDR1 SGHVS, CDR2 FNYEAQ. The CDR3 runs to 16 residues. CDR3 protein: CASSLAHVYSKETQYF. The DNA of the CDR3 is TGTGCCAGCAGCTTAGCCCACGTCTACTCAAAAGAGACCCAGTACTTC.

This clone occurred a few times. The rearrangement uses TRBV11-2 and TRBJ2-7; 10 positions match TRBD2. This CDR3 region has 19 residues. With 0 bases clipped from V and 0 bases from J, the junction kept 11 bases outside the gene matches. Germline lookup yields CDR1 SGHAT and CDR2 FQNNGV. The CDR3 reads CASSLDSKTSGPGSYEQYF. CDR3 coding DNA: TGTGCCAGCAGCTTAGATAGCAAGACTAGCGGGCCCGGCTCCTACGAGCAGTACTTC.

The rearrangement links TRBV6-1 to TRBJ2-2; 7 nucleotides align to TRBD2. Unmatched junction bases numbered 2, after V lost 4 bases and J lost 6 bases. Germline V gives CDR1 MNHNS, CDR2 SASEGT. The CDR3 consists of 13 residues. The CDR3 protein is CASSAGRAGELFF. The CDR3 DNA reads TGTGCCAGCAGTGCAGGGAGGGCCGGGGAGCTGTTTTTT.

The table lists this clone with a few counts. Only one base separates this from a far larger clonotype, so it likely reflects a read error. The chain employs TRBV27 and TRBJ1-1; possible D gene TRBD1, 5 bases. This CDR3 has 15 amino acids. Germline V lookup: CDR1 MNHEY, CDR2 SMNVEV (reference sequence). This CDR3 reads CASSWRGLSTGELLF. The CDR3 bases are TGTGCCAGCAGTTGGAGGGGACTGAGCACCGGGGAGCTGTTATTT.

V gene TRBV9 combines with J gene TRBJ1-1; 9 bases align to TRBD1. The CDR3 contains 14 residues. The J segment lost 3 bases and the V segment lost 3 bases, leaving 3 bases of the junction unmatched. Germline V CDR1 and CDR2: SGDLS, YYNGEE. The CDR3 protein is CASSGGQGYTEAFF. The CDR3 region has the DNA TGTGCCAGCAGCGGGGGACAGGGATACACTGAAGCTTTCTTT.

The chain links TRBV5-1 to TRBJ2-3; 8 bases are shared with TRBD2. This CDR3 region has 15 residues. V lost 6 bases and J lost 0; bases outside the gene matches: 6. Per the germline V gene, CDR1 is SGHRS and CDR2 is YFSETQ. The CDR3 loop reads CASTGGTISTDTQYF. The CDR3 DNA sequence: TGCGCCAGCACGGGGGGGACTATAAGCACAGATACGCAGTATTTT.

V usage is TRBV9 and J usage is TRBJ1-1; 7 bases agree with TRBD1. Germline CDR1 reads SGDLS; CDR2 reads YYNGEE. V shed 4 bases, J shed 0 bases, and the junction held 6 bases outside the gene matches. The CDR3 covers 15 residues. The DNA for the CDR3 is TGTGCCAGCAGCCCCCGGGACAGCTTGAACACTGAAGCTTTCTTT. Amino acid sequence: CASSPRDSLNTEAFF.

This clone was seen only once. V gene TRBV6-6 combines with J gene TRBJ2-2; D is uncertain. With 6 bases removed from V and 6 bases from J, the gap between germline ends came to 11 bases. The CDR3 is 13 amino acids. The V gene's germline CDR1 is MNHNY and CDR2 SVGAGI (reference sequence). The DNA of the CDR3 is TGTGCCAGCAGCACCCCTATTCCCGGGGAGCTGTTTTTT. This encodes CASSTPIPGELFF.

As regards this clone: Compared with germline, one end of the junction differs, possibly owing to a read error. The V gene is TRBV7-9, the J gene TRBJ1-1; D is undetermined. The CDR3 totals 10 residues. Germline V CDR1 and CDR2: SEHNR, FQNEAQ (reference sequence). CDR3 loop: CASSNSEAFF. CDR3 sequence (DNA): TGTGCCAGCAGCAACAGTGAAGCTTTCTTT.

This clone was counted between two and nine times. The CDR3 nucleotides read TGCGCCAGCAGCCAACTCCCACTAGCGGTAGACGTAGATACGCAGTATTTT. Translated: CASSQLPLAVDVDTQYF. This chain links TRBV4-3 with TRBJ2-3, with 8 bases matching TRBD2. V lost 2 bases, J lost 5 bases, and 12 bases stayed unmatched. Germline loops: CDR1 LGHNA, CDR2 YSLEER. The CDR3 consists of 17 residues.

The chain is built from TRBV30 and TRBJ2-7, with D perhaps TRBD1 (5 bases). The CDR3 totals 10 residues. V lost 2 bases to trimming and J lost 7 bases, with 6 bases between them. Germline V gene data show CDR1 as GTSNPN and CDR2 as SVGIG (reference sequence). The CDR3 loop reads CAWSSGEQYF. Written as DNA, the CDR3 is TGTGCCTGGAGTTCAGGGGAGCAGTACTTC.

The chain uses TRBV29-1 and TRBJ2-6, with TRBD1 matching over 9 bases. Germline CDR1 is SQVTM and CDR2 is ANQGSEA. The V segment lost 7 bases and the J segment 1 base; nucleotides outside the gene matches: 11. This CDR3 comprises 17 residues. CDR3 loop: CSAENRDRVSGANVLTF. The CDR3 DNA follows: TGCAGCGCAGAAAACCGGGACAGGGTTTCTGGGGCCAACGTCCTGACTTTC.

The table lists this clone with a few counts. The chain recombines TRBV7-2 with TRBJ2-1; the match to TRBD2 covers 7 bases. J lost 4 bases, V lost 1 base, and 7 bases had no gene match. From germline, CDR1 is SGHTA and CDR2 FQGNSA. The CDR3 spans 16 residues. The CDR3 sequence is CASSLVGTIVYNEQFF. DNA for the CDR3: TGTGCCAGCAGCTTAGTCGGGACTATTGTATACAATGAGCAGTTCTTC.

The chain combines TRBV5-1 with TRBJ2-1; the match to TRBD2 covers 7 bases. V lost 0 bases, J lost 5 bases, and 5 bases stayed unmatched. The germline V gene has CDR1 SGHRS and CDR2 YFSETQ. The CDR3 contains 15 residues. The CDR3 bases are TGCGCCAGCAGCTTGGAGGGCGGGGGAAACAATGAGCAGTTCTTC. It codes for CASSLEGGGNNEQFF.

This clone was counted only a few times. The rearrangement joins TRBV11-3 to TRBJ2-1; TRBD2 might be the D (6 bases). CDR1 and CDR2 from the germline V gene are SGHNT and YENEEA. The CDR3 is 17 amino acids. V was trimmed by 1 base and J by 0 bases, leaving 13 bases between them. CDR3 residues: CASSLGWRDLSYNEQFF. CDR3 in DNA: TGTGCCAGCAGCTTAGGATGGCGGGACCTCTCCTACAATGAGCAGTTCTTC. The full variable domain, rest sourced from reference TRBV11-3 and TRBJ2-1, is EAGVVQSPRYKIIEKKQPVAFWCNPISGHNTLYWYLQNLGQGPELLIRYENEEAVDDSQLPKDRFSAERLKGVDSTLKIQPAELGDSAVYLCASSLGWRDLSYNEQFFGPGTRLTVL.

This clone was observed a handful of times. A junction boundary mismatches the germline segment, possibly from a read error. The CDR3 reads CASSQVNGGYTEAFF. As DNA, the CDR3 is TGCGCCAGCAGCCAAGTTAACGGCGGTTACACTGAAGCTTTCTTT. This sequence joins TRBV7-9 and TRBJ1-1; D unclear. Looked up from germline, CDR1 is SEHNR and CDR2 is FQNEAQ (reference sequence). The CDR3 is made up of 15 amino acids. The whole variable domain, filled in from reference TRBV7-9 and TRBJ1-1, reads DTGVSQNPRHKITKRGQNVTFRCDPISEHNRLYWYRQTLGQGPEFLTYFQNEAQLEKSRLLSDRFSAERPKGSFSTLEIQRTEQGDSAMYLCASSQVNGGYTEAFFGQGTRLTVV.